Each of the 21 T cell receptor beta chains below was sequenced from the same sample in a study of monozygotic twins with inflammatory bowel disease. TCRdb re-called the 5' RACE reads and shows each CDR3 protein once, DNA omitted. Listed are some 160,000 distinct CDR3 sequences; around 7.2% falls within the top ten. Material: blood. The receptor source for this set is a human donor with ulcerative colitis or Crohn's disease, or a healthy co-twin of an affected twin (not recorded which).

The rearrangement uses TRBV30 and TRBJ1-1. This CDR3 has 11 amino acids. Looked up from germline, CDR1 is GTSNPN and CDR2 is SVGIG (reference sequence). CDR3 loop: CAWTEFGQAFF.

This chain links TRBV5-1 with TRBJ2-4; the TCRdb call, TRBD1, lacks DNA for checking. This CDR3 region has 16 residues. Germline assignment: CDR1 SGHRS and CDR2 YFSETQ. CDR3 region: CASSTWDRGRVNIQYF. The full variable domain, rest sourced from reference TRBV5-1 and TRBJ2-4, is KAGVTQTPRYLIKTRGQQVTLSCSPISGHRSVSWYQQTPGQGLQFLFEYFSETQRNKGNFPGRFSGRQFSNSRSEMNVSTLELGDSALYLCASSTWDRGRVNIQYFGAGTRLSVL.

V usage is TRBV15 and J usage is TRBJ1-1; TCRdb lists TRBD1, though no DNA is available to test this call. The CDR3 contains 18 residues. In germline, CDR1 is LNHNV, CDR2 YYDKDF (reference sequence). CDR3 protein: CATSRDVPGGAIRTEAFF.

The CDR3 loop is CSATATGEGYTF. The chain couples TRBV20-1 to TRBJ1-2; the D call of TRBD1 rests on TCRdb alone, since no DNA is present to check it. Per germline, CDR1 DFQATT and CDR2 SNEGSKA (reference sequence). CDR3 size: 12 residues.

J is TRBJ2-1 and V is TRBV10-3; checking the TCRdb D call of TRBD2 is not possible without DNA. This CDR3 spans 14 amino acids. CDR1 ENHRY and CDR2 SYGVKD come from the germline V gene. CDR3 sequence reads: CAITRTSGDNEQFF.

The V call is TRBV11-3, the J call TRBJ1-1; TCRdb names TRBD1, which stays unverified in the absence of DNA. Germline V gene lookup returns CDR1 SGHNT and CDR2 YENEEA. The CDR3 extends over 14 amino acids. CDR3 residues: CASSLSTGETEAFF.

V usage is TRBV5-1 and J usage is TRBJ1-1; TCRdb proposes TRBD1, but this gene call is untestable without DNA. The germline V gene encodes CDR1 SGHRS and CDR2 YFSETQ. The CDR3 has 14 amino acids. CDR3 amino acids: CASSPPPGNTEAFF.

The chain joins TRBV7-9 to TRBJ2-5. This CDR3 is built from 16 residues. The germline V gene encodes CDR1 SEHNR and CDR2 FQNEAQ (reference sequence). The CDR3: CASSPLKHRTQETQYF.

This chain uses TRBV5-1 with TRBJ2-3; the TCRdb call, TRBD2, lacks DNA for checking. This CDR3 has 17 amino acids. In germline, CDR1 is SGHRS, CDR2 YFSETQ. CDR3 sequence: CASSPRTSGSNTDTQYF.

The chain carries TRBV5-1 and TRBJ2-2. The germline gives CDR1 SGHRS, CDR2 YFSETQ. CDR3 size: 12 residues. The chain's CDR3 is CASSPTAGELFF.

This chain links TRBV5-1 with TRBJ1-2. The CDR3 is 13 amino acids. In germline, CDR1 is SGHRS, CDR2 YFSETQ. CDR3 sequence: CASRLDRNYSYTF.

The chain carries TRBV2 and TRBJ2-2; TCRdb proposes TRBD1, but this gene call is untestable without DNA. The CDR3 runs 16 residues. Germline CDR1 is SNHLY and CDR2 is FYNNEI. The CDR3 sequence: CASTYRRPSNTGELFF. The complete variable domain, with remaining parts taken from reference TRBV2 and TRBJ2-2, reads EPEVTQTPSHQVTQMGQEVILRCVPISNHLYFYWYRQILGQKVEFLVSFYNNEISEKSEIFDDQFSVERPDGSNFTLKIRSTKLEDSAMYFCASTYRRPSNTGELFFGEGSRLTVL.

V gene TRBV6-5 combines with J gene TRBJ1-2; TCRdb designates TRBD1, a call that cannot be tested without DNA. There are 13 residues in the CDR3. Germline CDR1 MNHEY, CDR2 SVGAGI. The CDR3: CASGTGRIGGYTF.

The chain's CDR3 is CASSLDYSSNVLTF. J is TRBJ2-6 and V is TRBV11-2. This CDR3 region has 14 residues. In germline, CDR1 is SGHAT, CDR2 FQNNGV.

The chain combines TRBV7-9 with TRBJ2-1; TCRdb names TRBD1, which stays unverified in the absence of DNA. The germline V gene encodes CDR1 SEHNR and CDR2 FQNEAQ (reference sequence). The CDR3 loop spans 14 amino acids. CDR3 protein: CASSPAWGADRQFF. Filled out from reference TRBV7-9 and TRBJ2-1, the complete variable domain reads DTGVSQNPRHKITKRGQNVTFRCDPISEHNRLYWYRQTLGQGPEFLTYFQNEAQLEKSRLLSDRFSAERPKGSFSTLEIQRTEQGDSAMYLCASSPAWGADRQFFGPGTRLTVL.

The chain couples TRBV5-1 to TRBJ1-1. CDR1 SGHRS and CDR2 YFSETQ come from the germline V gene. The CDR3 covers 11 residues. The CDR3 loop is CASSNPGEAFF.

This chain joins TRBV3-1 and TRBJ2-5; the D gene TCRdb calls, TRBD1, cannot be checked with no DNA. The germline V gene encodes CDR1 LGHDT and CDR2 YNNKEL (reference sequence). The CDR3 extends over 16 amino acids. The CDR3: CASSQEEGEIGETQYF.

The V gene is TRBV6-1, the J gene TRBJ2-1; the TCRdb call, TRBD2, lacks DNA for checking. This CDR3 is 16 amino acids long. Germline V gene data show CDR1 as MNHNS and CDR2 as SASEGT. CDR3 in amino acids: CASSPGRGVANNEQFF.

The chain recombines TRBV4-3 with TRBJ1-6; TCRdb lists TRBD1, though no DNA is available to test this call. The CDR3 sequence is 15 residues long. Looked up from germline, CDR1 is LGHNA and CDR2 is YSLEER. CDR3 sequence: CASSQDGPGGSPLHF.

V gene TRBV5-5 combines with J gene TRBJ2-3; the D call from TCRdb, TRBD1, cannot be confirmed without DNA. The CDR3 sequence is 17 residues long. CDR1 SGHKS and CDR2 YYEKEE come from the germline V gene (reference sequence). CDR3 protein: CASSSRGGAESTDTQYF.

The chain is built from TRBV12-3 or TRBV12-4 and TRBJ2-1. The CDR3 has 14 amino acids. The CDR3 is CASSLRFRHDEQFF.